This T cell receptor beta chain comes out of a study of blood T cell repertoires in COVID-19 (dated by TCRdb to about 2020). For the study in its entirety: Samples from collaborators originated in the United States, Italy and Spain and spanned both the acute and convalescent phases of COVID-19. The prospective study material was composed of cDNA or gDNA derived from T cells, B-cell-depleted T cells, or PBMCs. Deeply sampled blood TCRbeta repertoires from subjects exposed to, actively infected with, or recovered from COVID-19 were included in the dataset. The repertoires were made available in a free public database intended to serve as a resource for research on the immune response to SARS-CoV-2. The samples were drawn from the first 160 participants of the ongoing ImmuneRACE study and from 1,254 subjects provided by 6 global collaborators. Sample metadata almost always included a de-identified subject ID, COVID-19 status, age in years and sex. Where HLA class I and class II types were available, the types were taken from metadata supplied by the sample provider, not from assay-based typing.

From the cysteine through the phenylalanine, the CDR3 covers 13 amino acids. The CDR3 DNA has 39 bases and is translated from base 1. The V end gives up 4 bases and the J end 5 bases, leaving 4 bases in the junction not matched to a gene. CDR1 and CDR2 are drawn from the germline V gene: SGHTA, FQGTGA. Here is what the overall study found, with its caveats: The amount of clinical and demographic metadata varied by source and participant and was provided uncurated.

Participants in the prospective study were aged roughly 18 to 95 years, lived in about two dozen United States geographic areas, and enrolled through a virtual design. To assign participants to cohorts, the prospective study relied on clinical history that participants themselves reported in a screening survey and a study questionnaire. Mobile phlebotomists in the prospective study collected whole blood, serum and a nasopharyngeal or oropharyngeal swab from every participant. Prospective study participants could optionally give additional blood draws and questionnaires over an approximately two-month period. Blood samples from the prospective study were shipped frozen or at room temperature prior to DNA extraction. TCRbeta CDR3 regions were amplified from genomic DNA by means of the immunoSEQ Assay, a bias-controlled multiplex PCR. In the original analysis: The number of nucleated cells in each sample was estimated from the amplification of reference gene primers within the assay. Sequence reads were collapsed and filtered to measure the absolute abundance of every unique TCRbeta CDR3 rearrangement. For each sample, productive Simpson clonality was calculated as the square root of Simpson's diversity index over productive rearrangements. In TCRdb, the immuneACCESS table is reduced to in-frame sequences with V and J assigned. These tables do not hold every clone; where another copy was compared, an unresolved V gene accounts for under half, and the others remain unexplained. V and J calls plus clone size are reproduced from that table; the DNA served to infer D and trimming. For this sample there are around 78,000 clones; roughly 89% appear just once. 1.2% of the sample belongs to the ten largest clones.

On this clone itself: Which antigen it targets is not known. No quality values exist for individual bases; no much larger clone is one base distant.

The rearranged chain carries TRBV7-3 and TRBJ1-1, with 7 bases aligning to TRBD1. The sample consisted of PBMCs or T cells enriched from blood (not recorded which). The clonotype comes from a woman aged 45-65 years with acute COVID-19. The DNA sequence is as follows: TGTGCCAGCAGCTACGGACAGGTAACTGAAGCTTTCTTT. Translation gives CASSYGQVTEAFF.